The clone carrying this T cell receptor (beta chain) was observed once. This CDR3 comprises 14 residues. The V gene lost 3 bases and the J gene lost 5 bases, with 10 bases spanning the gap. High-throughput TCR beta sequencing covered peripheral CD8+ and CD4+ T cells. The multiple sclerosis controls were treatment-naive patients, and their relapsing-remitting disease was stable or active. The CD8+ and CD4+ T cells were negatively isolated, with the TEMRA cells enriched by FACS. These data belong to a study of CD8 T cells in Susac syndrome. Reverse transcription of about 0.5 to 1 ug RNA used random hexamers. Amplification of TCR beta CDR3 used immunoSEQ multiplex PCR across 54 Vbeta and 13 Jbeta. From the immunoSEQ multiplex PCR reads, TCRdb called clonotypes with MiXCR, one entry per CDR3 protein. The repertoire includes some 260,000 distinct CDR3 sequences, 80% to 90% of them detected once, and over 0.09% sits in the top ten.

This TCR came from a human donor with multiple sclerosis. The genes are TRBV23-1 and TRBJ2-2, with D perhaps matching TRBD2 (6 bases). TRBV23-1 counts as an open reading frame of uncertain function. The source material was CD8+ T cells from PBMCs. CDR3 sequence (DNA): TGCGCCAGCAGTCATGGAGGGAGAACCGGGGAGCTGTTTTTT. It encodes CASSHGGRTGELFF.